This TCR beta chain was documented in a study of blood T cell repertoires in COVID-19. The method was immunoSEQ multiplex PCR; TCRdb's version includes in-frame clones alone and lacks a portion of them. This sample has tens of thousands of clones, with about nine tenths found just once. This CDR3 is built from 13 residues. The germline V gene encodes CDR1 SGHVS and CDR2 FNYEAQ. The V end lost 1 base, the J end lost 12 bases, and 15 bases lay between the germline ends. The chain carries TRBV7-6 and TRBJ1-1, with D hard to call. The sequence came from a woman between 45 and 60 years old with active or convalescent COVID-19. Sample: peripheral blood. In DNA form, the CDR3 reads TGTGCCAGCAGCTTAGAGGACTCAGGTGGGACTTTCTTT. Its translation: CASSLEDSGGTFF.